This T cell receptor (beta chain) was observed in a study of T cells in Graves' hyperthyroidism and ophthalmopathy. On the study more broadly: Peripheral blood specimens were obtained at initial diagnosis, prior to any treatment.

Calling Graves' hyperthyroidism stable meant ophthalmopathy did not progress within 18 months. The investigators amplified TCR beta CDR3 regions from RNA transcripts. When the TCR CDR3 underwent first-round RT-PCR, the HTBI primer set was used. TCRdb re-derived calls from the multiplex PCR reads in MiXCR, one entry per CDR3 protein. The table records 450,000 to 650,000 distinct CDR3 sequences, about 20% of them present only once. This clonotype was detected only once. The CDR3 covers 12 residues. V gave up 7 bases and J gave up 8 bases, with 14 bases separating them. Germline V CDR1 and CDR2: MNHNS, SASEGT.

The receptor comes from a man younger than 35 with Graves' hyperthyroidism. V is TRBV6-1 and J is TRBJ2-5, with D perhaps matching TRBD1 or TRBD2 (5 bases each). Input material: blood. The CDR3 DNA reads TGTGCCAGCACTGGGGGTGGTGACACCCAGTACTTC. Encoded protein: CASTGGGDTQYF.